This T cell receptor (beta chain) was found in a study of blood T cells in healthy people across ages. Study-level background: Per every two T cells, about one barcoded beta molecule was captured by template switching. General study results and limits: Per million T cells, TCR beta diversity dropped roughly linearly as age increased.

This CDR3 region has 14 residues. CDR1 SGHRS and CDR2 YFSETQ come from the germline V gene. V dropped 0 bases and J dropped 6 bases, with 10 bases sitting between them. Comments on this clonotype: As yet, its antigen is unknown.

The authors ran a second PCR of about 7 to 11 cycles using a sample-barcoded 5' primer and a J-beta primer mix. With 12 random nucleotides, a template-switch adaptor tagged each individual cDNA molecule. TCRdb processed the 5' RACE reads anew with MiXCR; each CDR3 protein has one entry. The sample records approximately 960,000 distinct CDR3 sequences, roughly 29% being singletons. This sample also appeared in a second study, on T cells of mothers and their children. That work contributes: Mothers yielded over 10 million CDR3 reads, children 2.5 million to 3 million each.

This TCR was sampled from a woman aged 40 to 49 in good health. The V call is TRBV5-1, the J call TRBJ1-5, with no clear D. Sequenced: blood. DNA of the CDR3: TGCGCCAGCAGCTTGGCCCCTTGGGGTCAGCCCCAGCATTTT. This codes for CASSLAPWGQPQHF.